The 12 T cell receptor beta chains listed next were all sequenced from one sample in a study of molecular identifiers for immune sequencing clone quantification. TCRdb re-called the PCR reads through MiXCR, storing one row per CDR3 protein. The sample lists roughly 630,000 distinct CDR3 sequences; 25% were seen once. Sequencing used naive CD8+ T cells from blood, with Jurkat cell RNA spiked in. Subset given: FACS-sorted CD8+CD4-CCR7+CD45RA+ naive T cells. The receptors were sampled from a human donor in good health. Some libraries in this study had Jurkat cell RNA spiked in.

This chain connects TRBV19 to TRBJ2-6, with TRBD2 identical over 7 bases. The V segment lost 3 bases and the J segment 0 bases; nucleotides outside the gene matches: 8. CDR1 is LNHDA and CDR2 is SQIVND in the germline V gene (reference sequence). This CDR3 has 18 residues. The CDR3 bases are TGTGCCAGTAGTATTACCCCGGGACTATACTCTGGGGCCAACGTCCTGACTTTC. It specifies CASSITPGLYSGANVLTF.

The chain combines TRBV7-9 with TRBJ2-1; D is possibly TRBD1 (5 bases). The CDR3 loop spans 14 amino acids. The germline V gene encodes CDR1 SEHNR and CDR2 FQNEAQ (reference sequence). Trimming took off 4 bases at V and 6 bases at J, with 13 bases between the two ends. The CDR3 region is CASSSPEGVNEQFF. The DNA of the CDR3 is TGTGCCAGCAGCTCCCCGGAAGGGGTCAATGAGCAGTTCTTC.

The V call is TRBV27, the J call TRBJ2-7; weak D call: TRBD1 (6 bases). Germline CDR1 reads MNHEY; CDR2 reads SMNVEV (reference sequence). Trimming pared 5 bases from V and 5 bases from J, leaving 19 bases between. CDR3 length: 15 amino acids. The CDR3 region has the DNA TGTGCCAGCAGTGCCAGCCAGGGGCTCGTCGACGAGCAGTACTTC. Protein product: CASSASQGLVDEQYF.

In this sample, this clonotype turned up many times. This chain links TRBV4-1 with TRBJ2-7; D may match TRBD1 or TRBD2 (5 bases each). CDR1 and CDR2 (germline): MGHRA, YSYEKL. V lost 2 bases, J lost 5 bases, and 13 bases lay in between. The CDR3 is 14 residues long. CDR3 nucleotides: TGCGCCAGCAGCCAACCCGGGGACCGGGACGAGCAGTACTTC. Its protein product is CASSQPGDRDEQYF.

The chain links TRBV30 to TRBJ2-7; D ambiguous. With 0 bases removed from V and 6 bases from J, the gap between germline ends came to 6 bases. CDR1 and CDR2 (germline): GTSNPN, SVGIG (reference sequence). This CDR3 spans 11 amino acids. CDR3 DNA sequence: TGTGCCTGGAGTGTACCCCCCGAGCAGTACTTC. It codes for CAWSVPPEQYF.

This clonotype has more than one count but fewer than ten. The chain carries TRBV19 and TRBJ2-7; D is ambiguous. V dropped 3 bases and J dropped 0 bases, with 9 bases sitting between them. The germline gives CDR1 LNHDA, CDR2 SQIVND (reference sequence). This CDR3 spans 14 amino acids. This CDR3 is CASSISGDSYEQYF. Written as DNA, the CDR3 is TGTGCCAGTAGTATTTCTGGGGACTCCTACGAGCAGTACTTC.

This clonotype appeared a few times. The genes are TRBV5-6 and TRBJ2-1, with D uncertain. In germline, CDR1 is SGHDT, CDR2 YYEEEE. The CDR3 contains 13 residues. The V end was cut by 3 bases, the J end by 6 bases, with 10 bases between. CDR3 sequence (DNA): TGTGCCAGCAGCTCTACTCCCCCCAATGAGCAGTTCTTC. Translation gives CASSSTPPNEQFF.

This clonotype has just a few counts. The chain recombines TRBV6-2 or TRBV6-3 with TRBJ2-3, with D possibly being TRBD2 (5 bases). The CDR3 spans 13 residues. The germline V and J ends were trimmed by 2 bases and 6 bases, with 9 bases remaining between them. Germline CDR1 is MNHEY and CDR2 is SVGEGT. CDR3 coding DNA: TGTGCCAGCAGTTACCAGCGGCAGGATACGCAGTATTTT. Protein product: CASSYQRQDTQYF.

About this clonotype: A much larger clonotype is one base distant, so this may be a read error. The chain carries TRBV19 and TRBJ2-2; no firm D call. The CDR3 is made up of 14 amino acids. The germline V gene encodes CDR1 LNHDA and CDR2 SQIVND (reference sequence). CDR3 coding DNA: TGTACCAGTAGTATCGTGGAGACCGCCGGGGAGCTGTTTTTT. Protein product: CTSSIVETAGELFF. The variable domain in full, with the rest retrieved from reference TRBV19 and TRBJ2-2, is DGGITQSPKYLFRKEGQNVTLSCEQNLNHDAMYWYRQDPGQGLRLIYYSQIVNDFQKGDIAEGYSVSREKKESFPLTVTSAQKNPTAFYLCTSSIVETAGELFFGEGSRLTVL.

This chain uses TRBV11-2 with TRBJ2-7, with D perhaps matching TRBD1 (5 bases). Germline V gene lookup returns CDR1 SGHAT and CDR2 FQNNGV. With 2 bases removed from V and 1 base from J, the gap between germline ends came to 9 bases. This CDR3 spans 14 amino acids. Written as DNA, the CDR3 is TGTGCCAGCAGCTTATTAGGGGAATCCTACGAGCAGTACTTC. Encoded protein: CASSLLGESYEQYF.

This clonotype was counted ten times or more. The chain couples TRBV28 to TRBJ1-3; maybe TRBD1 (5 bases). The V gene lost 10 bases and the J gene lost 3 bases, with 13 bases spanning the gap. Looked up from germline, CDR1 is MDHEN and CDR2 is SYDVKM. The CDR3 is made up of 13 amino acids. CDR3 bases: TGTGCCACGGCCAGGGAGATTGGAAACACCATATATTTT. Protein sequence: CATAREIGNTIYF.

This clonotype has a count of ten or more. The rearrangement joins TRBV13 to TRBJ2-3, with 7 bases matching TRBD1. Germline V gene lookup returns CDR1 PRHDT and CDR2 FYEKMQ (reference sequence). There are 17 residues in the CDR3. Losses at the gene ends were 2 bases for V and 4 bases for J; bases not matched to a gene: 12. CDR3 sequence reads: CASSLTPGQYMPDTQYF. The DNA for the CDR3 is TGTGCCAGCAGCTTAACACCGGGACAGTATATGCCAGATACGCAGTATTTT.